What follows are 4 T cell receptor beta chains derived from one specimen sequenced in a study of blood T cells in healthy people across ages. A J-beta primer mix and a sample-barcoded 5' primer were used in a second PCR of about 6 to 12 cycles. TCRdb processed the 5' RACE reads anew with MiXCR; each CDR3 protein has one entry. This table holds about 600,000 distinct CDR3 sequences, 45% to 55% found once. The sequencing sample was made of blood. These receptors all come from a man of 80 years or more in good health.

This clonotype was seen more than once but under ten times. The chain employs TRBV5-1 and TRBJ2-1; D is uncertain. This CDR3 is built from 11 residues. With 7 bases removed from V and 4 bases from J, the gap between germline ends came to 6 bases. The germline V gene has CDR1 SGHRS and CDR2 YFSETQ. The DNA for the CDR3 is TGCGCCAGCCAAGAGTACAATGAGCAGTTCTTC. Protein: CASQEYNEQFF.

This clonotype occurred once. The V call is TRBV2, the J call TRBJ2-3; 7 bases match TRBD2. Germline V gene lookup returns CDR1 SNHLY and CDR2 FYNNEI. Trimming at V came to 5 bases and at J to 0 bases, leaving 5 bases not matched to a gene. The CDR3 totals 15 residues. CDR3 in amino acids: CASSLAELSTDTQYF. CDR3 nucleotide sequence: TGTGCCAGCAGTCTAGCGGAACTTAGCACAGATACGCAGTATTTT.

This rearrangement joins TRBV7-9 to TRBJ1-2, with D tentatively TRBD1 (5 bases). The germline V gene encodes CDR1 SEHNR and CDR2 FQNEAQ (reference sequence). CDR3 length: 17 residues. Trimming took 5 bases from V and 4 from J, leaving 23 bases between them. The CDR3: CASSLTVSRGRSYGYTF. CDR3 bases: TGTGCCAGCAGCCTTACCGTGTCTCGGGGGAGAAGCTATGGCTACACCTTC. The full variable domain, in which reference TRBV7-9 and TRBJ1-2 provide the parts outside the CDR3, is DTGVSQNPRHKITKRGQNVTFRCDPISEHNRLYWYRQTLGQGPEFLTYFQNEAQLEKSRLLSDRFSAERPKGSFSTLEIQRTEQGDSAMYLCASSLTVSRGRSYGYTFGSGTRLTVV.

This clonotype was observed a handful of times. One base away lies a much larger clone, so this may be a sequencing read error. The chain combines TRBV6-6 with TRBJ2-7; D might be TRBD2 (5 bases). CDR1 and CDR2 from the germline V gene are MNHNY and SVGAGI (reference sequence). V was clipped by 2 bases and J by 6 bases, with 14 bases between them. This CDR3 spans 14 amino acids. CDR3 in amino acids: CASSYREGPGEQYF. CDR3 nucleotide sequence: TGTGCCAGCAGTTACCGCGAGGGTCCGGGCGAGCAGTACTTC.